The rows below give T cell receptor beta chains drawn from one sample of a study of siplizumab effects on memory and regulatory T cells. Profiled with immunoSEQ multiplex PCR; TCRdb holds only in-frame clones, not every one. The sample records approximately 94,000 clones, about 90% being singletons. The sequenced material came from CD4+ T cells sorted from blood. These receptors all come from a human donor in good health. Each CDR3 is given with its conserved first and last residue. Each record gives: V gene, J gene, D gene, clone size, CDR3 DNA, CDR3 protein. A D gene is named only where the DNA matches it firmly. Some rows mark clone size as missing; the rest say once, few, many or name a class of expanded clone.

TRBV4-1	TRBJ1-2	.	.	TGCGCCAGCAGCCCCCGGGGTGGAATAGCTAACTATGGCTACACCTTC	CASSPRGGIANYGYTF
TRBV18	TRBJ1-2	.	.	TGTGCCAGCTCACCACCTGAGCCGGGGGCTGGCTACACCTTC	CASSPPEPGAGYTF
TRBV11-3	TRBJ1-1	.	.	TGTGCCAGCAGCTTAGGCGGGGGTGAAGCTTTCTTT	CASSLGGGEAFF
TRBV18	TRBJ2-5	.	.	TGTGCCAGCTCGCAGGGCAGCCAAGAGACCCAGTACTTC	CASSQGSQETQYF
TRBV19	TRBJ1-2	.	.	TGTGCCAGTAGGACCTGGGGGGGGAGAGGCTATGGCTACACCTTC	CASRTWGGRGYGYTF
TRBV6-6	TRBJ2-7	TRBD1	.	TGTGCCAGCAGTGGGACAGGGCCCTACGAGCAGTACTTC	CASSGTGPYEQYF
TRBV11-2	TRBJ2-7	.	.	TGTGCCAGCAGTGCCAGTGATACCTACGAGCAGTACTTC	CASSASDTYEQYF
TRBV7-9	TRBJ1-2	.	few	TGTGCCAGCAGCTTAGCCGGGGCGCGGGGCTACACCTTC	CASSLAGARGYTF
TRBV5-1	TRBJ2-6	.	.	TGCGCCAGCAGCAGTTCAGGGGCTGGGGCCAACGTCCTGACTTTC	CASSSSGAGANVLTF
TRBV7-2	TRBJ2-7	.	.	TGTGCCAGCAGCTTAGCGGCGACTATATACGAGCAGTACTTC	CASSLAATIYEQYF
TRBV11-3	TRBJ2-5	.	.	TGTGCCAGCAGTTCTAGGGAGACCCAGTACTTC	CASSSRETQYF
TRBV5-1	TRBJ2-5	.	.	TGCGCCAGCAGCTTCGCTAGCGAGTGGCAAGAGACCCAGTACTTC	CASSFASEWQETQYF
TRBV30	TRBJ1-5	.	.	TGTGCCTGGAGTACTCAGGTAGCCCATCAGCCCCAGCATTTT	CAWSTQVAHQPQHF
TRBV13	TRBJ1-2	.	.	TGTGCCAGCAGCTTGACAGGAAACCCCTATGGCTACACCTTC	CASSLTGNPYGYTF
TRBV5-1	TRBJ2-7	.	.	TGCGCCAGCAGCTTGGCAGGGTCGTCGTCCTACGAGCAGTACTTC	CASSLAGSSSYEQYF
TRBV29-1	TRBJ2-5	.	.	TGCAGCGTTGAAGATTTAGCAGGGAGGTCAGAGACCCAGTACTTC	CSVEDLAGRSETQYF
TRBV7-2	TRBJ2-3	TRBD1	.	TGTGCCAGCAGCTGGGACAGGGGCACAGATACGCAGTATTTT	CASSWDRGTDTQYF
TRBV30	TRBJ2-3	.	.	TGTGCCTGGTCGAAGGCAGGGTTTCTTTATACGCAGTATTTT	CAWSKAGFLYTQYF
TRBV19	TRBJ1-5	.	.	TGTGCCAGTACCTACGGGGGAAATAATCAGCCCCAGCATTTT	CASTYGGNNQPQHF
TRBV6-6	TRBJ1-2	.	.	TGTGCCAGCACCCAAGGACAAAACTATGGCTACACCTTC	CASTQGQNYGYTF
TRBV28	TRBJ2-2	TRBD1	.	TGTGCCTACGGGACAGCTAACACCGGGGAGCTGTTTTTT	CAYGTANTGELFF
TRBV9	TRBJ2-2	.	once	TGTGCCAGCAGCGGCGGAGGAGCCCAAAACACCGGGGAGCTGTTTTTT	CASSGGGAQNTGELFF
TRBV7-3	TRBJ2-2	TRBD1	.	TGTGCCAGCAGGAGACCGGGACAGATAACCGGGGAGCTGTTTTTT	CASRRPGQITGELFF
TRBV7-2	TRBJ1-1	.	once	TGTGCCAGCAGCTTTTTAGCTCCTGAAGCTTTCTTT	CASSFLAPEAFF
TRBV4-3	TRBJ2-3	.	once	TGCGCCAGCAGCCAAGGACACCTCACAGATACGCAGTATTTT	CASSQGHLTDTQYF